The clone carrying this TCR beta chain was seen more than once but under ten times. Regions amplified from RNA transcripts were the TCR beta CDR3 regions. The study used the HTBI primer set for a first-round RT-PCR of the TCR CDR3. One entry per CDR3 protein results from TCRdb running MiXCR on the multiplex PCR reads. Of over 550,000 distinct CDR3 sequences in the sample, 16% were seen once. The sample is drawn from a study of T cells in Graves' hyperthyroidism and ophthalmopathy. Material: blood. The TCR comes from a woman younger than 30 with Graves' hyperthyroidism.

CDR3 region: CASTSETVPNSPLHF. For the CDR3, the DNA is TGCGCCAGCACCTCGGAGACAGTGCCAAATTCACCCCTCCACTTT. The chain employs TRBV5-1 and TRBJ1-6, with D possibly matching TRBD1 (5 bases). Trimming removed 6 bases from V and 7 bases from J, with 17 bases in between. CDR3 length: 15 residues. The germline gives CDR1 SGHRS, CDR2 YFSETQ. Full variable domain (outside the CDR3, taken from reference TRBV5-1 and TRBJ1-6): KAGVTQTPRYLIKTRGQQVTLSCSPISGHRSVSWYQQTPGQGLQFLFEYFSETQRNKGNFPGRFSGRQFSNSRSEMNVSTLELGDSALYLCASTSETVPNSPLHFGNGTRLTVT.